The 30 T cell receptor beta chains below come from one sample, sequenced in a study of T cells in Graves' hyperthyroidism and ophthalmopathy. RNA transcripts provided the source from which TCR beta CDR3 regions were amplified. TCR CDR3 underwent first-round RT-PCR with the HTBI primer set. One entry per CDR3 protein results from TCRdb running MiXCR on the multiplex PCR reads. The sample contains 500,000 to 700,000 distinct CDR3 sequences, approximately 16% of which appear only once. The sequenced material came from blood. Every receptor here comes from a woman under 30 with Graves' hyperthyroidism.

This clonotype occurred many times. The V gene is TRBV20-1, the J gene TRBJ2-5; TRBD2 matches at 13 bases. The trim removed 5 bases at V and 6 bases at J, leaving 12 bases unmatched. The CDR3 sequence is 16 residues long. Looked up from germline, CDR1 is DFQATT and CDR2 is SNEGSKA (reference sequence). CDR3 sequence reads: CSARALLAGGRQTQYF. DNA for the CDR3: TGCAGTGCTCGTGCCCTACTAGCGGGGGGGCGGCAGACCCAGTACTTC.

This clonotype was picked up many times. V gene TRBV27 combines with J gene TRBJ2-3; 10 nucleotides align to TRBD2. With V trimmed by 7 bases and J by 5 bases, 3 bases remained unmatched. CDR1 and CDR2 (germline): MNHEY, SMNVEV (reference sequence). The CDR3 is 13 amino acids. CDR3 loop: CASTRTSGDTQYF. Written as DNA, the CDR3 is TGTGCCAGCACCCGGACTAGCGGAGATACGCAGTATTTT.

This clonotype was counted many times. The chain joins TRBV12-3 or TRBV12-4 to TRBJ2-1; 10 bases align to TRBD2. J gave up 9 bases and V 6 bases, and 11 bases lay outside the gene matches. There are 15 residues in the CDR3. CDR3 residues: CASSGTSVHRGEQFF. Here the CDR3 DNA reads TGTGCCAGCAGCGGGACTAGCGTTCATAGGGGTGAGCAGTTCTTC.

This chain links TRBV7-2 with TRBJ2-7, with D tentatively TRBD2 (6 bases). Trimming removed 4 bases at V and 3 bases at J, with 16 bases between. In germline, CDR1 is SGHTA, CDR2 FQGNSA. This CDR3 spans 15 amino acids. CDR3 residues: CASSSGPSEYYEQYF. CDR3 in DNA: TGTGCCAGCAGCTCTGGCCCTAGCGAGTACTACGAGCAGTACTTC.

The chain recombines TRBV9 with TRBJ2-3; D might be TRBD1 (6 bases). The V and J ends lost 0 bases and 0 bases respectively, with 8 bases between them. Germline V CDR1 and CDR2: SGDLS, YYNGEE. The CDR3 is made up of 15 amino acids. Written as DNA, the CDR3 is TGTGCCAGCAGCGTAGCGGACAGAAGCACAGATACGCAGTATTTT. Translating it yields CASSVADRSTDTQYF.

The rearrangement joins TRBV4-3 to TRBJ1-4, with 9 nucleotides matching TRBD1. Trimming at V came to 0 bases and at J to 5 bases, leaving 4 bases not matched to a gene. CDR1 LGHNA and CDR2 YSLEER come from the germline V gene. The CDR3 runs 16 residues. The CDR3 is CASSQDLGQGNEKLFF. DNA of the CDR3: TGCGCCAGCAGCCAAGATCTGGGACAGGGAAATGAAAAACTGTTTTTT.

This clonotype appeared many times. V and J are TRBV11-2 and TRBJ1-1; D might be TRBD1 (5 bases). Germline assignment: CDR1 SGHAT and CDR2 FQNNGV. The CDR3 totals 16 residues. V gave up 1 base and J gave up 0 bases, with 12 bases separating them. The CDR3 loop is CASSLVPGQLNTEAFF. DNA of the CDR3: TGTGCCAGCAGCTTAGTTCCCGGACAACTGAACACTGAAGCTTTCTTT.

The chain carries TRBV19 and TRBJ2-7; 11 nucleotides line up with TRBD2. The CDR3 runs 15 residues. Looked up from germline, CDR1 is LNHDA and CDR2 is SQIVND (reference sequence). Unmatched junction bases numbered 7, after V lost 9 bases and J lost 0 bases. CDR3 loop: CASGLAGAFSYEQYF. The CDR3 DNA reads TGTGCCAGCGGACTAGCGGGTGCCTTCTCCTACGAGCAGTACTTC.

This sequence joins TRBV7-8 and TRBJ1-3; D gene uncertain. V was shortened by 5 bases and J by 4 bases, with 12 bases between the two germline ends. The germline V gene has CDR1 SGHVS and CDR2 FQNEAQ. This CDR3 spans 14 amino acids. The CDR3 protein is CASSPTDRGNTIYF. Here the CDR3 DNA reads TGTGCCAGCAGCCCGACGGACCGAGGAAACACCATATATTTT.

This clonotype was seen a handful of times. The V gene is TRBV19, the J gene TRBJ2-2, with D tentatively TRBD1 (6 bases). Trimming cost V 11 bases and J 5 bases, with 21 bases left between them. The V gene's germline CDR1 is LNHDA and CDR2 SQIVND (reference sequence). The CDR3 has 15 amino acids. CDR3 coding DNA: TGTGCCTGTAAAGGAGTTGGTAGGGGGACCGGGGAGCTGTTTTTT. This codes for CACKGVGRGTGELFF.

CDR3 coding DNA: TGTGCCAGCAGTGACTCCCCAGGGCTAGAGCAGTTCTTC. It is translated as CASSDSPGLEQFF. The chain uses TRBV6-4 and TRBJ2-1; D is possibly TRBD1 (5 bases). The CDR3 length is 13 residues. The ends were cut back, 0 bases at V and 10 bases at J, with 10 bases in the middle. The germline gives CDR1 MRHNA, CDR2 SNTAGT.

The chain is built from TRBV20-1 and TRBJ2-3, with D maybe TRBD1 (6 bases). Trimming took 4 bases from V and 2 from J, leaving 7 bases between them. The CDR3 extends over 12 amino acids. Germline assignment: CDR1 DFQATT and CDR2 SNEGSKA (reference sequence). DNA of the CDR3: TGCAGTGCTACAGGGGACACAGATACGCAGTATTTT. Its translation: CSATGDTDTQYF.

The CDR3 DNA follows: TGCGCCAGCAGTGAGTCCAGGACTAATGAAAAACTGTTTTTT. Protein product: CASSESRTNEKLFF. The gene calls are TRBV10-1 and TRBJ1-4; D is unresolved. CDR1 is WNHNN and CDR2 is SYGVQD in the germline V gene (reference sequence). Trimming left V 0 bases short and J 2 bases short, with 4 bases between. The CDR3 spans 14 residues.

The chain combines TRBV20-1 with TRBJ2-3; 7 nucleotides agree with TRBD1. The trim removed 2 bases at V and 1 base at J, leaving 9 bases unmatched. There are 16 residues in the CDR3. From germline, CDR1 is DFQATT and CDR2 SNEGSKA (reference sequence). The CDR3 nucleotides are TGCAGTGCTAGACCCTGGCCGGGACAGCGCACAGATACGCAGTATTTT. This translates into CSARPWPGQRTDTQYF.

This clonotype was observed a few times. CDR3 in DNA: TGTGCCAGCAGTTTAGGGGGGCGGCAGGTGCGGACCGGGGAGCTGTTTTTT. Amino acids: CASSLGGRQVRTGELFF. The chain couples TRBV28 to TRBJ2-2; D may be TRBD1 or TRBD2 (6 bases each). Germline CDR1 reads MDHEN; CDR2 reads SYDVKM. Between the trimmed V and J ends, which lost 2 bases and 5 bases, there was a span of 18 bases. The length of the CDR3 is 17 residues.

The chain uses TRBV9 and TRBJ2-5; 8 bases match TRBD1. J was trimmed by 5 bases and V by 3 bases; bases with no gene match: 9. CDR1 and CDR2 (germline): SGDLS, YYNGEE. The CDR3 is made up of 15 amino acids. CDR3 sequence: CASSARGDRLETQYF. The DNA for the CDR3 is TGTGCCAGCAGCGCCCGAGGGGACAGGTTGGAGACCCAGTACTTC.

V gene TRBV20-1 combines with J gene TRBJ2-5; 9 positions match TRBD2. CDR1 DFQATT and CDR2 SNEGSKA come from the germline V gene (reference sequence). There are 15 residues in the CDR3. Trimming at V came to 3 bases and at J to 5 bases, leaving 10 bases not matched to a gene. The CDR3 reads CSASGSGSRSETQYF. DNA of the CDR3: TGCAGTGCTAGTGGTAGCGGGAGTCGCTCGGAGACCCAGTACTTC.

In DNA, the CDR3 is TGTGCCAGCAGTCCCTTTGGGACACTAATGAACACCGGGGAGCTGTTTTTT. It yields the protein CASSPFGTLMNTGELFF. The chain couples TRBV28 to TRBJ2-2, with a possible D match to TRBD1 (6 bases). Trimming removed 5 bases at V and 1 base at J, with 17 bases between. This CDR3 has 17 amino acids. The germline CDR1 and CDR2 sequences are MDHEN and SYDVKM.

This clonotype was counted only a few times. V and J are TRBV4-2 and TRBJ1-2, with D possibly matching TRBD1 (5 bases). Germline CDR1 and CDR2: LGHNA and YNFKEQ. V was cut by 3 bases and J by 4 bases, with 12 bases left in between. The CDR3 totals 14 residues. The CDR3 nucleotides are TGTGCCAGCAGCCAGGGAGGGGTTCCCTATGGCTACACCTTC. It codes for CASSQGGVPYGYTF.

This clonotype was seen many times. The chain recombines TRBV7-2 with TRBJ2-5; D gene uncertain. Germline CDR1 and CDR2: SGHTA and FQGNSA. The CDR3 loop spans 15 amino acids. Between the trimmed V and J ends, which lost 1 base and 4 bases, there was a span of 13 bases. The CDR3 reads CASSLDGLGGETQYF. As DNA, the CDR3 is TGTGCCAGCAGCTTAGATGGGCTCGGCGGAGAGACCCAGTACTTC.

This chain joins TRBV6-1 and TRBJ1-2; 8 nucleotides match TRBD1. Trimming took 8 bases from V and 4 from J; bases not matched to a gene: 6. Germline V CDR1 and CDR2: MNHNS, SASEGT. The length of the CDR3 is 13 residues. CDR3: CASFTTGGYGYTF. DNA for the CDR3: TGTGCCAGCTTTACCACAGGGGGCTATGGCTACACCTTC.

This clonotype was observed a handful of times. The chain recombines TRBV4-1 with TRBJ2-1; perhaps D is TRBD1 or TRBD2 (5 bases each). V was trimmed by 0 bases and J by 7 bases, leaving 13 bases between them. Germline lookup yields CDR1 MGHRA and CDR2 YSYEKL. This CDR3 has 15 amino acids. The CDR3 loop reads CASSQERGRVNEQFF. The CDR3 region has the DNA TGCGCCAGCAGCCAAGAAAGGGGACGTGTTAATGAGCAGTTCTTC.

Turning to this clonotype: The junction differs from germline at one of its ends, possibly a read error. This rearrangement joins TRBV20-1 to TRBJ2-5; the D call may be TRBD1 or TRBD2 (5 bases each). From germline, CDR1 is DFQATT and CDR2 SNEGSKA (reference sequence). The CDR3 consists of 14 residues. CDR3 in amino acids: CNARTGTEEETQYF. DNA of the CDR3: TGCAATGCTAGAACCGGGACGGAGGAGGAGACCCAGTACTTC.

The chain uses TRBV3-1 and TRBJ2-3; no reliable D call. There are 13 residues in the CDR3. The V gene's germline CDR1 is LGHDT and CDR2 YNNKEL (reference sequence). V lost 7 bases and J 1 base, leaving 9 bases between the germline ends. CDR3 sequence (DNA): TGTGCCAGCACCCCCCCGGGCACAGATACGCAGTATTTT. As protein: CASTPPGTDTQYF.

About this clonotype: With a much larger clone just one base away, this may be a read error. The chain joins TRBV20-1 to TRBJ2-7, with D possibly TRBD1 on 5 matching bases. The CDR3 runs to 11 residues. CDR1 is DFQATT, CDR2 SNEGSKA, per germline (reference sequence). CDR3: CRARPGYEQYF. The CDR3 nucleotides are TGCAGAGCTAGGCCAGGGTACGAGCAGTACTTC.

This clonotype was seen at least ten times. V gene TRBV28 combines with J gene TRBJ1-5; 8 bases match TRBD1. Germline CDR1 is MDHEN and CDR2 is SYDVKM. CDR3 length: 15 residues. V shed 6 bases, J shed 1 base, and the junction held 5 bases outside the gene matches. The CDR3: CASRRQGSSNQPQHF. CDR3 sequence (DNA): TGTGCCAGCAGACGACAGGGGTCGAGCAATCAGCCCCAGCATTTT.

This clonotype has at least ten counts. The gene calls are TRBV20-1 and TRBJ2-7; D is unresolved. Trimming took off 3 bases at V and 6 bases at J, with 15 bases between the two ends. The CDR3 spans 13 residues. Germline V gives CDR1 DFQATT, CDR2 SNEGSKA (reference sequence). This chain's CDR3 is CSASTAPAGEQYF. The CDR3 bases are TGCAGTGCTAGTACTGCTCCAGCCGGCGAGCAGTACTTC.

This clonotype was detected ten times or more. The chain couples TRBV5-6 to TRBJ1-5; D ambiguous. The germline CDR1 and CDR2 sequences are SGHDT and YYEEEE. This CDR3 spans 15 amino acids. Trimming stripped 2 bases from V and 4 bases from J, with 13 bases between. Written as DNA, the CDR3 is TGTGCCAGCAGCTTAACGGGCCCCCTTAATCAGCCCCAGCATTTT. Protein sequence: CASSLTGPLNQPQHF.

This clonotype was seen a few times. CDR3 DNA sequence: TGTGCCATCAGTGAGGGCCATGAGCAGTTCTTC. This sequence encodes CAISEGHEQFF. V is TRBV10-3 and J is TRBJ2-1, with D unresolved. Deletions cut 2 bases from V and 8 bases from J, with 4 bases between. The CDR3 extends over 11 amino acids. Germline V CDR1 and CDR2: ENHRY, SYGVKD.

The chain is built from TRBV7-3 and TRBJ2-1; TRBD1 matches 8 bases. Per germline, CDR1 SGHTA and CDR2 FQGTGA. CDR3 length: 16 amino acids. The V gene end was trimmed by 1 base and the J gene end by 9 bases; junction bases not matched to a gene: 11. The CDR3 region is CASSLMARGQGAEQFF. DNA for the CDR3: TGTGCCAGCAGCTTAATGGCGAGGGGGCAGGGGGCTGAGCAGTTCTTC.